The 3 T cell receptor beta chains below all came from one sample that was sequenced in a study of T cell responses to AZD1222 COVID-19 vaccine. Sequencing used immunoSEQ multiplex PCR; TCRdb keeps in-frame clones, though not all of them. The sample shows over 50,000 clones, 84% of them seen only once. Sequenced here: peripheral blood, sampled on day 0 of AZD1222 vaccination. These receptors all stem from an adult in good health.

The chain uses TRBV19 and TRBJ1-1, with D perhaps matching TRBD1 (6 bases). Germline lookup yields CDR1 LNHDA and CDR2 SQIVND (reference sequence). V was trimmed by 7 bases and J by 0 bases, leaving 18 bases between them. The CDR3 has 16 amino acids. The CDR3 DNA reads as TGTGCCAGTAAGGGGGGTTTGGGGGCCATGAACACTGAAGCTTTCTTT. Its protein product is CASKGGLGAMNTEAFF.

A remark on this clone: Other DNA sequences in this specimen translate into the identical CDR3. The chain has TRBV4-3 and TRBJ1-1; tentatively, D is TRBD1 (5 bases). The ends were cut back, 3 bases at V and 0 bases at J, with 8 bases in the middle. There are 14 residues in the CDR3. Germline CDR1 reads LGHNA; CDR2 reads YSLEER. The CDR3 spells CASSQGRVNTEAFF. CDR3 in DNA: TGCGCCAGCAGCCAGGGCAGGGTGAACACTGAAGCTTTCTTT.

The CDR3 sequence: CASREGSNQPQHF. CDR3 DNA: TGTGCCAGCAGAGAGGGAAGCAATCAGCCCCAGCATTTT. V gene TRBV12-3 or TRBV12-4 combines with J gene TRBJ1-5; D is unresolved. The CDR3 extends over 13 amino acids. V was trimmed by 6 bases and J by 1 base, leaving 7 bases between them.